This passage covers 25 T cell receptor beta chains from one sample sequenced in a study of neurological immune-mediated disorders. TCRdb called the 5' RACE reads again in MiXCR, with one record for every CDR3 protein. The sample shows about 62,000 distinct CDR3 sequences, roughly 4% of them seen only once. The sample consisted of PBMCs. The receptors shown here come from a woman in her forties or fifties with multiple sclerosis.

This clonotype was observed a few times. One base away lies a much larger clone, so this may be a sequencing read error. The CDR3 carries no conserved terminal phenylalanine or tryptophan, so it likely arises from a read error. The chain combines TRBV20-1 with TRBJ1-1; D might be TRBD1 (6 bases). This CDR3 has 12 amino acids. The ends were cut back, 4 bases at V and 3 bases at J, with 9 bases in the middle. Germline CDR1 reads DFQATT; CDR2 reads SNEGSKA (reference sequence). This CDR3 reads CSAMDRDTEAFY. In DNA form, the CDR3 reads TGCAGTGCTATGGACAGAGACACTGAAGCTTTCTAT.

This clonotype was counted ten times or more. The chain has TRBV5-1 and TRBJ1-5; D is undetermined. The V gene's germline CDR1 is SGHRS and CDR2 YFSETQ. This CDR3 comprises 14 residues. Trimming took 7 bases from V and 2 from J, leaving 13 bases between them. The CDR3 DNA sequence: TGCGCCAGCGCAATCGAGGGTGGCAATCAGCCCCAGCATTTT. This gives the protein CASAIEGGNQPQHF. Together with reference TRBV5-1 and TRBJ1-5, the CDR3 gives the full variable domain: KAGVTQTPRYLIKTRGQQVTLSCSPISGHRSVSWYQQTPGQGLQFLFEYFSETQRNKGNFPGRFSGRQFSNSRSEMNVSTLELGDSALYLCASAIEGGNQPQHFGDGTRLSIL.

Many counts were recorded for this clonotype. The chain uses TRBV29-1 and TRBJ2-7; 9 nucleotides agree with TRBD1. V gave up 6 bases and J gave up 6 bases; unmatched junction bases: 3. Germline V gene lookup returns CDR1 SQVTM and CDR2 ANQGSEA. This CDR3 contains 11 residues. The CDR3 loop reads CSVGTGTEQYF. For the CDR3, the DNA is TGCAGCGTGGGGACAGGGACCGAGCAGTACTTC.

This clonotype showed up many times. The chain recombines TRBV3-1 with TRBJ1-5; D unclear. The CDR3 length is 13 residues. Trimming shortened V by 0 bases and J by 4 bases, and 4 bases separated the two germline ends. Germline CDR1 is LGHDT and CDR2 is YNNKEL (reference sequence). CDR3 in amino acids: CASSQDKNQPQHF. The CDR3, as DNA: TGTGCCAGCAGCCAAGACAAAAATCAGCCCCAGCATTTT.

Many counts were recorded for this clonotype. V usage is TRBV15 and J usage is TRBJ2-1, with D uncertain. Germline V lookup: CDR1 LNHNV, CDR2 YYDKDF (reference sequence). The CDR3 extends over 16 amino acids. Trimming shortened V by 1 base and J by 0 bases, and 10 bases separated the two germline ends. The CDR3 protein is CATSRGTELSYNEQFF. DNA for the CDR3: TGTGCCACCAGCAGAGGAACCGAACTCTCCTACAATGAGCAGTTCTTC.

In this sample, this clonotype turned up many times. The genes are TRBV5-1 and TRBJ2-7; D remains ambiguous. CDR1 is SGHRS and CDR2 is YFSETQ in the germline V gene. The V and J ends lost 0 bases and 5 bases respectively, with 12 bases between them. The CDR3 covers 14 residues. In DNA, the CDR3 is TGCGCCAGCAGCTTGGCCCCGACGGGCGACGAGCAGTACTTC. Encoded protein: CASSLAPTGDEQYF. Together with reference TRBV5-1 and TRBJ2-7, the CDR3 gives the full variable domain: KAGVTQTPRYLIKTRGQQVTLSCSPISGHRSVSWYQQTPGQGLQFLFEYFSETQRNKGNFPGRFSGRQFSNSRSEMNVSTLELGDSALYLCASSLAPTGDEQYFGPGTRLTVT.

The rearrangement links TRBV5-6 to TRBJ2-2, with a tentative D call TRBD2 (5 bases). From germline, CDR1 is SGHDT and CDR2 YYEEEE. The CDR3 consists of 14 residues. V lost 2 bases and J lost 6, with 11 bases in between. CDR3 in amino acids: CASSFWVAPGELFF. The CDR3 region has the DNA TGTGCCAGCAGCTTCTGGGTAGCGCCCGGGGAGCTGTTTTTT.

This clonotype was found many times. The chain is built from TRBV7-8 and TRBJ1-5; D not certain. The germline gives CDR1 SGHVS, CDR2 FQNEAQ. Trimming pared 5 bases from V and 4 bases from J, leaving 15 bases between. The CDR3 runs 15 residues. DNA for the CDR3: TGTGCCAGCAGCCTAGACGGCGCGGGAAATCAGCCCCAGCATTTT. Translated, it gives CASSLDGAGNQPQHF.

This clonotype was seen many times. This sequence joins TRBV6-6 and TRBJ2-7; TRBD1 matches at 9 bases. The CDR3 spans 14 residues. Germline V CDR1 and CDR2: MNHNY, SVGAGI (reference sequence). With 7 bases clipped from V and 6 bases from J, the junction kept 10 bases outside the gene matches. The CDR3 sequence is CASINGQGSSEQYF. The CDR3 nucleotides read TGTGCCAGCATCAACGGACAGGGGAGTTCCGAGCAGTACTTC.

Many counts were recorded for this clonotype. This chain joins TRBV14 and TRBJ2-7, with 11 bases identical to TRBD2. Germline CDR1 reads SGHDN; CDR2 reads FVKESK. The CDR3 length is 15 residues. V shed 4 bases and J 7 bases; nucleotides not matched to a gene: 9. DNA of the CDR3: TGTGCCAGCAGCCCAGGGACTAGCGGACCCGGGGAGCAGTACTTC. Its translation is CASSPGTSGPGEQYF. The variable domain in full, completed from reference TRBV14 and TRBJ2-7, reads EAGVTQFPSHSVIEKGQTVTLRCDPISGHDNLYWYRRVMGKEIKFLLHFVKESKQDESGMPNNRFLAERTGGTYSTLKVQPAELEDSGVYFCASSPGTSGPGEQYFGPGTRLTVT.

This clonotype showed up many times. The chain recombines TRBV20-1 with TRBJ2-3; 8 bases align to TRBD2. Germline CDR1 is DFQATT and CDR2 is SNEGSKA (reference sequence). V lost 3 bases to trimming and J lost 2 bases; unmatched junction nucleotides: 7. This CDR3 is built from 15 residues. The CDR3 region has the DNA TGCAGTGCTAGCCTCCCGGGGGGGGTCACAGATACGCAGTATTTT. It yields the protein CSASLPGGVTDTQYF.

This clonotype was observed at least ten times. V usage is TRBV20-1 and J usage is TRBJ2-3, with 10 bases that match TRBD2. The V gene's germline CDR1 is DFQATT and CDR2 SNEGSKA (reference sequence). With 5 bases clipped from V and 5 bases from J, the junction kept 4 bases outside the gene matches. CDR3 length equals 13 residues. The CDR3 sequence: CSALLAGVDTQYF. In nucleotides, the CDR3 is TGCAGTGCTCTGCTAGCGGGAGTAGATACGCAGTATTTT.

At least ten counts were recorded for this clonotype. As DNA, the CDR3 is TGTGCCAGCAGCTTAGACTGGATGGGGGAAGCGGGAGAGGGGAATGAGCAGTTCTTC. Translation gives CASSLDWMGEAGEGNEQFF. V and J are TRBV7-9 and TRBJ2-1, with TRBD2 identical over 8 bases. CDR3 length: 19 amino acids. With V trimmed by 1 base and J by 7 bases, 18 bases remained unmatched. Looked up from germline, CDR1 is SEHNR and CDR2 is FQNEAQ (reference sequence).

This clonotype was seen ten or more times. Sequence at one end of the junction differs from germline and may be a read error. The chain joins TRBV20-1 to TRBJ1-2; TRBD1 matches 7 bases. The CDR3 is 11 amino acids. In germline, CDR1 is DFQATT, CDR2 SNEGSKA (reference sequence). This chain's CDR3 is CSARDQRGQHF. As DNA, the CDR3 is TGCAGTGCTAGAGATCAAAGGGGGCAGCACTTC.

This clonotype was detected ten times or more. The chain couples TRBV7-2 to TRBJ2-3; 9 positions agree with TRBD2. Germline V lookup: CDR1 SGHTA, CDR2 FQGNSA. J gave up 6 bases and V 5 bases, and 6 bases lay outside the gene matches. The CDR3 loop spans 14 amino acids. The CDR3 loop reads CASSRGGAGDTQYF. CDR3 sequence (DNA): TGTGCCAGCAGCCGCGGGGGGGCTGGGGATACGCAGTATTTT.

This clonotype was counted at least ten times. The chain combines TRBV7-9 with TRBJ1-5, with no clear D. This CDR3 is built from 14 residues. Germline CDR1 SEHNR, CDR2 FQNEAQ (reference sequence). The germline V and J ends were trimmed by 4 bases and 6 bases, with 13 bases remaining between them. CDR3 in amino acids: CASSSNPRGQPQHF. As DNA, the CDR3 is TGTGCCAGCAGCTCCAACCCCCGGGGTCAGCCCCAGCATTTT.

The chain recombines TRBV11-2 with TRBJ2-3; D remains ambiguous. The CDR3 is 14 amino acids. V shed 5 bases and J shed 0 bases, with 9 bases lying between them. CDR1 SGHAT and CDR2 FQNNGV come from the germline V gene. This CDR3 is CASSPHGSTDTQYF. As DNA, the CDR3 is TGTGCCAGCAGCCCCCATGGTAGCACAGATACGCAGTATTTT.

Ten or more counts support this clonotype. This chain links TRBV7-9 with TRBJ2-1, with D perhaps TRBD1 (6 bases). Trimming took 11 bases from V and 2 from J, leaving 13 bases between them. CDR3 length: 13 residues. Germline CDR1 reads SEHNR; CDR2 reads FQNEAQ (reference sequence). CDR3 sequence: CACRDIPYNEQFF. The CDR3 DNA is TGTGCCTGTCGGGACATACCCTACAATGAGCAGTTCTTC.

CDR3 in amino acids: CSAKSGGVGYTF. The CDR3, as DNA: TGCAGTGCAAAATCAGGGGGCGTTGGCTACACCTTC. The chain employs TRBV20-1 and TRBJ1-2; 8 bases line up with TRBD1. Trimming removed 6 bases from V and 7 bases from J; junction bases left unmatched: 7. This CDR3 has 12 residues. The germline V gene encodes CDR1 DFQATT and CDR2 SNEGSKA (reference sequence).

This clonotype occurred many times. The chain couples TRBV25-1 to TRBJ1-4; no definite D call. Germline V gene sequence: CDR1 MGHDK, CDR2 SYGVNS. The CDR3 length is 14 residues. V lost 5 bases and J lost 0, with 7 bases in between. The CDR3, as DNA: TGTGCCAGCAGTCACCCTGCAACTAATGAAAAACTGTTTTTT. Translation: CASSHPATNEKLFF.

This clonotype was found many times. The rearrangement joins TRBV12-3 or TRBV12-4 to TRBJ2-1, with TRBD2 matching 16 bases. This CDR3 is 14 amino acids long. The V and J ends lost 8 bases and 10 bases, in that order; junction bases with no gene match: 5. In DNA, the CDR3 is TGTGCCAGCGGGGGACTAGCGGGAGGGGGCGAGCAGTTCTTC. Translating it yields CASGGLAGGGEQFF.

This clonotype occurred many times. The chain has TRBV10-3 and TRBJ2-1; 14 nucleotides agree with TRBD2. The germline V gene has CDR1 ENHRY and CDR2 SYGVKD. Losses at the gene ends were 3 bases for V and 6 bases for J; bases not matched to a gene: 1. This CDR3 comprises 15 residues. This chain's CDR3 is CAISDGTSGSNEQFF. In nucleotides, the CDR3 is TGTGCCATCAGTGATGGGACTAGCGGGAGCAATGAGCAGTTCTTC.

This clonotype came up many times. V gene TRBV7-2 combines with J gene TRBJ2-3, with 9 positions matching TRBD2. Germline CDR1 is SGHTA and CDR2 is FQGNSA. V was clipped by 3 bases and J by 6 bases; unmatched bases: 16. The CDR3 is made up of 18 amino acids. CDR3 nucleotides: TGTGCCAGCAGCTTGAGCCCCTTCGCGGGAGGGGTCTGGGATACGCAGTATTTT. Translated, it gives CASSLSPFAGGVWDTQYF.

This clonotype showed up many times. The chain employs TRBV4-3 and TRBJ2-7; TRBD2 aligns across 7 bases. Germline V gene data show CDR1 as LGHNA and CDR2 as YSLEER. The CDR3 sequence is 14 residues long. Trimming removed 1 base from V and 3 bases from J; junction bases left unmatched: 3. CDR3 amino acids: CASSQGLANYEQYF. CDR3 nucleotide sequence: TGCGCCAGCAGCCAAGGACTAGCCAACTACGAGCAGTACTTC.

The sample holds many counts of this clonotype. The genes are TRBV20-1 and TRBJ1-5; maybe TRBD1 (6 bases). Germline CDR1 and CDR2: DFQATT and SNEGSKA (reference sequence). Trimming took off 4 bases at V and 0 bases at J, with 7 bases between the two ends. The CDR3 is 13 residues long. CDR3 sequence: CSATQGSNQPQHF. Here the CDR3 DNA reads TGCAGTGCTACACAGGGTAGCAATCAGCCCCAGCATTTT.